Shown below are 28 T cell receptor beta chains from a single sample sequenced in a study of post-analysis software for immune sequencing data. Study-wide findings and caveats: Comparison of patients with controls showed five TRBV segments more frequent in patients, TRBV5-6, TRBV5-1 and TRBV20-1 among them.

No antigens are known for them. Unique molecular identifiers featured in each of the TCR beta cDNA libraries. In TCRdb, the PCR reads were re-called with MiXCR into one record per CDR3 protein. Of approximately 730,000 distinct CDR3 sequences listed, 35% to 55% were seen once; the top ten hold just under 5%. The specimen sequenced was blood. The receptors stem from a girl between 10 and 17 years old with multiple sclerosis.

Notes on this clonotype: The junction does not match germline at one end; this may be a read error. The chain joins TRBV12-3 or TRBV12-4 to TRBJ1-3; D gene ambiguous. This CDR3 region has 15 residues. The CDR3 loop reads CASRTGIRSGNTTYF. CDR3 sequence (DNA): TGTGCCAGCAGAACCGGGATCCGCTCTGGAAACACCACATATTTT.

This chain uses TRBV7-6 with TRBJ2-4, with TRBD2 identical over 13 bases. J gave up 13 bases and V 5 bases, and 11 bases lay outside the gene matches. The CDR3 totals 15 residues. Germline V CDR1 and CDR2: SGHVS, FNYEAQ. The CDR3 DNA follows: TGTGCCAGCAGCCCCCGGACTAGCGGGAGTATCGGGCAGTACTTC. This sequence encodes CASSPRTSGSIGQYF.

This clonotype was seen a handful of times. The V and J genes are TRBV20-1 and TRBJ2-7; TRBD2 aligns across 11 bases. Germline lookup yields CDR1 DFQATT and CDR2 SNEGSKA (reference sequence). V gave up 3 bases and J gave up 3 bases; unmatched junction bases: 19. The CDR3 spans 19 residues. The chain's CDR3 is CSASGQRLMGLAGGYEQYF. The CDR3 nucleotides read TGCAGTGCTAGTGGCCAACGCCTGATGGGGCTAGCGGGAGGCTACGAGCAGTACTTC.

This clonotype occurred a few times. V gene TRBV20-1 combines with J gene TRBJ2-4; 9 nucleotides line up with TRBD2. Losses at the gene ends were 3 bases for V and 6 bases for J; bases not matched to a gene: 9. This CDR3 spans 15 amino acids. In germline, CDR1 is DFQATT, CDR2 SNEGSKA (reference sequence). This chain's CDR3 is CSARVVAGGGNIQYF. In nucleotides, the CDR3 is TGCAGTGCTAGGGTAGTTGCGGGAGGGGGAAACATTCAGTACTTC.

DNA of the CDR3: TGTGCCAGCAGCCTGGGACAGGTGGGCTCTGGGGCCAACGTCCTGACTTTC. Its protein product is CASSLGQVGSGANVLTF. This chain links TRBV4-2 with TRBJ2-6; TRBD1 aligns across 8 bases. Germline V gene sequence: CDR1 LGHNA, CDR2 YNFKEQ. The CDR3 spans 17 residues. The ends lost 4 bases at V and 0 bases at J; junction bases unmatched: 5.

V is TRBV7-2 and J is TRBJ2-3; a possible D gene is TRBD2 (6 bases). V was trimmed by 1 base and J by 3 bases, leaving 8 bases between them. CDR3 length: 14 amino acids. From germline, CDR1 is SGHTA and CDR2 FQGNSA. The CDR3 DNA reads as TGTGCCAGCAGCTTAGTAGCGGCTACAGATACGCAGTATTTT. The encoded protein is CASSLVAATDTQYF.

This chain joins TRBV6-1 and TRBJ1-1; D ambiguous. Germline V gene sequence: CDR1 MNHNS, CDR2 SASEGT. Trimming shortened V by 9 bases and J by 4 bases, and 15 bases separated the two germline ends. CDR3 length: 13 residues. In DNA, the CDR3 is TGTGCCAGTGCAGAGGGCCAGGCCACTGAAGCTTTCTTT. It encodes CASAEGQATEAFF.

CDR3 DNA sequence: TGCAGCGTTGTGGCAGGGGGCGTTGTCAACGAGCAGTACTTC. It yields the protein CSVVAGGVVNEQYF. This sequence joins TRBV29-1 and TRBJ2-4, with 8 positions matching TRBD1. The J call may be incorrect, as the DNA end agrees better with TRBJ2-7. This CDR3 spans 14 amino acids. The germline V gene has CDR1 SQVTM and CDR2 ANQGSEA.

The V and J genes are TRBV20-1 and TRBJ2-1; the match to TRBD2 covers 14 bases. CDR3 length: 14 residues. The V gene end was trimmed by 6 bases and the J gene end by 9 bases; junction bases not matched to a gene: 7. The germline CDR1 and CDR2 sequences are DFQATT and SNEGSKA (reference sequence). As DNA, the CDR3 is TGCAGTGCGGCTGGACTAGCGGGAGGTGGTGAGCAGTTCTTC. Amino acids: CSAAGLAGGGEQFF.

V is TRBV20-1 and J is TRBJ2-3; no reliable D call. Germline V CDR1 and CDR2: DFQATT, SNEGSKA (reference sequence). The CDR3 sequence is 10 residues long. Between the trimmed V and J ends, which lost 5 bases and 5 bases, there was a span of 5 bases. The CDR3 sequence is CSAQLDTQYF. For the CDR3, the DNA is TGCAGTGCTCAATTAGATACGCAGTATTTT.

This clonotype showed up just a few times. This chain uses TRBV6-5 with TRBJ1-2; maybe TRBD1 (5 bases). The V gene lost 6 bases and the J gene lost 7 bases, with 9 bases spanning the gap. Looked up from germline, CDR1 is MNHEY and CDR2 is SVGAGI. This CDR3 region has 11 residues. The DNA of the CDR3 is TGTGCCAGCAGGCAGGGAGCTGGCTACACCTTC. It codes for CASRQGAGYTF.

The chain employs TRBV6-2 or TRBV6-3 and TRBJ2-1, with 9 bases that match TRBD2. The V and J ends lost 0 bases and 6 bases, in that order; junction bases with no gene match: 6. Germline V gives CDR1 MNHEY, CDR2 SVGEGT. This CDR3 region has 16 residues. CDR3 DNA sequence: TGTGCCAGCAGTTACTCGTCTAGCGGGATACGCAATGAGCAGTTCTTC. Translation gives CASSYSSSGIRNEQFF.

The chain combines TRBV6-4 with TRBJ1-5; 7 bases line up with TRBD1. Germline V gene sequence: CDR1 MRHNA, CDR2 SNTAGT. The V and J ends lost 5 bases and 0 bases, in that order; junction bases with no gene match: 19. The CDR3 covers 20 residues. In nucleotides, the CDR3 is TGTGCCAGCAGTATCCTATTCGAGACAGGGAGCACATATAGCAATCAGCCCCAGCATTTT. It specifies CASSILFETGSTYSNQPQHF.

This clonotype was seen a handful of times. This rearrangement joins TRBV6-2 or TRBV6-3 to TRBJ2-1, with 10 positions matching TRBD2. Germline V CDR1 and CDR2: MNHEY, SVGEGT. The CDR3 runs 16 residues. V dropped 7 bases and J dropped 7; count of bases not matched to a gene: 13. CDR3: CASTQGSGRAWNEQFF. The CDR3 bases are TGTGCCAGCACCCAAGGGAGCGGGAGGGCCTGGAATGAGCAGTTCTTC.

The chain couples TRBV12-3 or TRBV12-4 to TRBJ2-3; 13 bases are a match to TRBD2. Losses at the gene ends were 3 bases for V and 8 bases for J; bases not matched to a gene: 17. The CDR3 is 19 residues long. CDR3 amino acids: CASSLNRGLAGVGAGTQYF. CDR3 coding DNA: TGTGCCAGCAGTTTGAACCGCGGACTAGCGGGAGTGGGCGCAGGTACGCAGTATTTT.

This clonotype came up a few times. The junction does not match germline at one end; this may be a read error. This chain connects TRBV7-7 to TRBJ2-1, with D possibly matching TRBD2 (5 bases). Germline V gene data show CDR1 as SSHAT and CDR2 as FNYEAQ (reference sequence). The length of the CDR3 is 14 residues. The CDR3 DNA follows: TGTGCTAGCAGCTCCCAGTGGAGGAGTCCTGAGCAGTTCTTC. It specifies CASSSQWRSPEQFF.

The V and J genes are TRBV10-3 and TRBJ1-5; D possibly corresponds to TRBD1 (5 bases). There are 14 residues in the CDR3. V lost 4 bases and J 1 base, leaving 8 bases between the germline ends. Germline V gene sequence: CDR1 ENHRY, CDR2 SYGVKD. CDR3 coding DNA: TGTGCCATCAGTGGGCAGGGAAGCAATCAGCCCCAGCATTTT. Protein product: CAISGQGSNQPQHF.

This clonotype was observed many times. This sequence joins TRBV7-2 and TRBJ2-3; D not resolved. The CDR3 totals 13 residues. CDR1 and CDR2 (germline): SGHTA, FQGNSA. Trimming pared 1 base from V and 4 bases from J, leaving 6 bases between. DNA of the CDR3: TGTGCCAGCAGCTTAGTATCAGCAGATACGCAGTATTTT. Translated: CASSLVSADTQYF.

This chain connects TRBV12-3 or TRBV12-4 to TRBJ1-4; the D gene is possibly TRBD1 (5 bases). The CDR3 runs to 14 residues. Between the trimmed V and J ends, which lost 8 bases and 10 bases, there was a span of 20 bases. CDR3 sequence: CASREGIGVGKLFF. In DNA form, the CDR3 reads TGTGCCAGCCGTGAAGGGATAGGGGTGGGAAAACTGTTTTTT.

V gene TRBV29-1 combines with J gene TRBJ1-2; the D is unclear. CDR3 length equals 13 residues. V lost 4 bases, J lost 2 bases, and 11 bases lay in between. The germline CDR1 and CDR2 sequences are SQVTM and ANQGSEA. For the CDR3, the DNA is TGCAGCGTTGTCCACTCAATGAACTATGGCTACACCTTC. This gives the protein CSVVHSMNYGYTF. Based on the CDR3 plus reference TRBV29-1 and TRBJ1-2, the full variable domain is SAVISQKPSRDICQRGTSLTIQCQVDSQVTMMFWYRQQPGQSLTLIATANQGSEATYESGFVIDKFPISRPNLTFSTLTVSNMSPEDSSIYLCSVVHSMNYGYTFGSGTRLTVV.

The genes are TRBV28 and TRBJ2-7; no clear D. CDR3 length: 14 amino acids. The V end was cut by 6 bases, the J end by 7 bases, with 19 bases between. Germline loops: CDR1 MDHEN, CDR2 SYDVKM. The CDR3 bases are TGTGCCAGCAGCCAAAGGAAGGGCAACAATGAGCAGTACTTC. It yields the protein CASSQRKGNNEQYF.

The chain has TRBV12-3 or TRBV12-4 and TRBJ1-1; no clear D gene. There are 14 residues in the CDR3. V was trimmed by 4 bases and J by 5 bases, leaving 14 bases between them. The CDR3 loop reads CASSSGIGGTEAFF. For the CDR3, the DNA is TGTGCCAGCAGTTCCGGGATAGGAGGGACTGAAGCTTTCTTT.

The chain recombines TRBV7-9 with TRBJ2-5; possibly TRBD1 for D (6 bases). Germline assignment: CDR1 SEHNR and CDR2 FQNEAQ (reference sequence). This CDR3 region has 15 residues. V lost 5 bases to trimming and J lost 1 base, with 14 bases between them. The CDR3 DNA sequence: TGTGCCAGCAGCCAAGTGGGACATTTCCAAGAGACCCAGTACTTC. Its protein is CASSQVGHFQETQYF.

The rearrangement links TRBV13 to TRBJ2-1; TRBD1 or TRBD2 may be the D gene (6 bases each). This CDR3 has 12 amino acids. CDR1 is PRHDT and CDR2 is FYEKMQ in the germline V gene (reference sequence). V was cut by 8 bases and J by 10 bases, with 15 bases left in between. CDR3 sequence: CASLGGSGEQFF. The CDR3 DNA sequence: TGTGCCAGCCTGGGGGGCAGCGGAGAGCAGTTCTTC.

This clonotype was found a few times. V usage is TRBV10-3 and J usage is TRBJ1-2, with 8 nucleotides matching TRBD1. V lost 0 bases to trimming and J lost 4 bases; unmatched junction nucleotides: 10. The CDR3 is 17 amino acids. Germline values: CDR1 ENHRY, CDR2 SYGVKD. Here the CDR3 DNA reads TGTGCCATCAGTGAGTCATTAGGGACAGGCGCGAGCTATGGCTACACCTTC. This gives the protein CAISESLGTGASYGYTF.

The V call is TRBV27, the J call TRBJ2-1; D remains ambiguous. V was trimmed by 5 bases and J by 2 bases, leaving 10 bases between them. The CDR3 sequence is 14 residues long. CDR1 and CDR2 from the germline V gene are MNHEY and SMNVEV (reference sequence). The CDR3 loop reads CASSTAEPYNEQFF. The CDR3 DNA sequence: TGTGCCAGCAGTACGGCGGAACCCTACAATGAGCAGTTCTTC.

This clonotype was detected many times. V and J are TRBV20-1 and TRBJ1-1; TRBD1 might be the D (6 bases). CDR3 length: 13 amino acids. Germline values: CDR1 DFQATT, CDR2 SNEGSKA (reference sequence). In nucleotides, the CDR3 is TGCAGACCTACAGGGCTCGGGAACACTGAAGCTTTCTTT. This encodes CRPTGLGNTEAFF.

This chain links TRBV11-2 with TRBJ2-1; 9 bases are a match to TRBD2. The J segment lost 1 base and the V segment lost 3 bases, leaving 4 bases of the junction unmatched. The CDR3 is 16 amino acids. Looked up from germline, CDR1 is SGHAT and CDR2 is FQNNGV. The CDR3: CASSFSGGRSYNEQFF. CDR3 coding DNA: TGTGCCAGCAGCTTTAGCGGGGGCAGGTCCTACAATGAGCAGTTCTTC.